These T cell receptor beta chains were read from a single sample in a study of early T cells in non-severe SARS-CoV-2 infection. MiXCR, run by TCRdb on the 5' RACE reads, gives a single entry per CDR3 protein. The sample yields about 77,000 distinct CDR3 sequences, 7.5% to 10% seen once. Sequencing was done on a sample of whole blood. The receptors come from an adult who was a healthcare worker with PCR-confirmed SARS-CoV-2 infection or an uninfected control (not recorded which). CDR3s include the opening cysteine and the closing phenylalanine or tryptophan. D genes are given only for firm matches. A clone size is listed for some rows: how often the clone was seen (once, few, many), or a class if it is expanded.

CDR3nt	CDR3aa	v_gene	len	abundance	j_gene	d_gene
TGTGCCAGCACGCCGGGCGGGAGGGAGACCCAGTACTTC	CASTPGGRETQYF	TRBV6-6	13	many	TRBJ2-5	TRBD2
TGCGCCAGCAGCTTTCTAGCGGGAGGGCCCTCCAATGAGCAGTTCTTC	CASSFLAGGPSNEQFF	TRBV4-1	16	many	TRBJ2-1	TRBD2
TGTGCCAGCAGCCCCCTTGGCCAGAGGGAGACCCAGTACTTC	CASSPLGQRETQYF	TRBV4-2	14	many	TRBJ2-5	-
TGTGCCAGCAACTACGCCGGTATGTCGGGAGCTTTGAAGACCCAGTACTTC	CASNYAGMSGALKTQYF	TRBV6-2/TRBV6-3	17	-	TRBJ2-5	-
TGTGCCAGCAGTGAAGCACTAGCGGGTGCTGGTGAGCAGTTCTTC	CASSEALAGAGEQFF	TRBV2	15	few	TRBJ2-1	TRBD2
TGTGCCAGCAGTTTGTCTGTCCCCTACGAGCAGTACTTC	CASSLSVPYEQYF	TRBV27	13	-	TRBJ2-7	-
TGTGCCAGCAGTTTAATCGGACTAGCGGGAGCTCCTTACTTC	CASSLIGLAGAPYF	TRBV27	14	few	TRBJ2-7	TRBD2
TGTGCCAGCAGCCAACAAGGGGGGGCACGGAATGAGCAGTTCTTC	CASSQQGGARNEQFF	TRBV3-1	15	-	TRBJ2-1	-
TGTGCCAGCAGTGTCGACAGGGGAGGGTACGAGCAGTACTTC	CASSVDRGGYEQYF	TRBV28	14	few	TRBJ2-7	-
TGCAGTCATACCTTTGGGGGGGACCATTCACCCCTCCACTTT	CSHTFGGDHSPLHF	TRBV20-1	14	many	TRBJ1-6	-
TGTGCCAGCTCACCGCGGGGACAGCGCCGCGCCGAGCAGTACTTC	CASSPRGQRRAEQYF	TRBV18	15	-	TRBJ2-7	-
TGTGCCAGCAGACACGGGGTTTCGGTGAACACTGAAGCTTTCTTT	CASRHGVSVNTEAFF	TRBV6-5	15	-	TRBJ1-1	-
TGTGCCAGCACCGCTAGCGGGGTCCAAGTCACCGGGGCCAACGTCCTGACTTTC	CASTASGVQVTGANVLTF	TRBV7-8	18	many	TRBJ2-6	TRBD2
TGTGCCAGCAACCTTGGGACACTTGGGGTGGATACGCAGTATTTT	CASNLGTLGVDTQYF	TRBV5-4	15	few	TRBJ2-3	-
TGTGCCAGCAACTGGGGGGCTAGCGACGACACAGATACGCAGTATTTT	CASNWGASDDTDTQYF	TRBV5-6	16	-	TRBJ2-3	-
TGTGCCGCTCAGGGGGCGTATGGCTACACCTTC	CAAQGAYGYTF	TRBV10-3	11	-	TRBJ1-2	TRBD1
TGCAGTGCTAGTTGGGGGACAGGGGGACTTCAGTACTTC	CSASWGTGGLQYF	TRBV20-1	13	-	TRBJ2-4	TRBD1
TGTGCCAGCAGTTCCCCTGGGACTTCACTAGATACGCAGTATTTT	CASSSPGTSLDTQYF	TRBV27	15	-	TRBJ2-3	-
TGTGCCAGCAGCGCCTTTGGCAGCGGAAACACTGAAGCTTTCTTT	CASSAFGSGNTEAFF	TRBV9	15	few	TRBJ1-1	-
TGTGCCAGCAGCCCACAGGCAGATACGCAGTATTTT	CASSPQADTQYF	TRBV6-2/TRBV6-3	12	-	TRBJ2-3	-
TGTGCCAGCAGCTTAGGGACGTTTGACACTGAAGCTTTCTTT	CASSLGTFDTEAFF	TRBV7-9	14	-	TRBJ1-1	-
TGTGCCAGCAGTTCGGGACGAGAGACCCAGTACTTC	CASSSGRETQYF	TRBV7-2	12	many	TRBJ2-5	-
TGTGCCAGCGGCGACAGTTCTGAAGCTTTCTTT	CASGDSSEAFF	TRBV21-1	11	many	TRBJ1-1	-
TGCGCCAGCAGTGACCCGATTAATGGTAGGTCTGGCAATGAGCAGTTCTTC	CASSDPINGRSGNEQFF	TRBV10-2	17	-	TRBJ2-1	-
TGCAGTGCTAGAGTACTAGCGGGACCGGGGACCCAGTACTTC	CSARVLAGPGTQYF	TRBV20-1	14	few	TRBJ2-5	TRBD2
TGTGCCAGCAGCTCGACCTCCAAGCACGAGCAGTACTTC	CASSSTSKHEQYF	TRBV3-1	13	many	TRBJ2-7	-
TGTGCCAGCGGATTTCACAGGGGAGGTCAGCCCCAGCATTTT	CASGFHRGGQPQHF	TRBV12-3/TRBV12-4	14	many	TRBJ1-5	TRBD1
TGTGCCACCAGTGACAGAGATACAGGGGCCGAGACCCAGTACTTC	CATSDRDTGAETQYF	TRBV24-1	15	many	TRBJ2-5	TRBD1
TGCGCCAGCAGCCAAGATCAGAGCGGGAGGGGACTTAACACCGGGGAGCTGTTTTTT	CASSQDQSGRGLNTGELFF	TRBV4-1	19	few	TRBJ2-2	TRBD2
TGCAGCGTTGTACGTCCCGGGTCCTACGAGCAGTACTTC	CSVVRPGSYEQYF	TRBV29-1	13	-	TRBJ2-7	-
TGTGCCAGCAGCCAAGGAACAGGGGAGACCCAGTACTTC	CASSQGTGETQYF	TRBV3-1	13	many	TRBJ2-5	-
TGTGCCAGCAGCACGACCGGGACGGAGACAGATACGCAGTATTTT	CASSTTGTETDTQYF	TRBV5-5	15	few	TRBJ2-3	-
TGTGCCAGCTCACCACAAAGCGGGAGGGCCGCGGAGACCCAGTACTTC	CASSPQSGRAAETQYF	TRBV18	16	few	TRBJ2-5	TRBD2
TGTGCCAGCAGTTTGGCAGGGGAAGCTTTCTTT	CASSLAGEAFF	TRBV12-3/TRBV12-4	11	many	TRBJ1-1	-
TGCGCCAGCAGTGGGGGCCCGACGGCGACGAACACCGGGGAGCTGTTTTTT	CASSGGPTATNTGELFF	TRBV5-1	17	-	TRBJ2-2	-
TGTGCCAGCAGCTTAACGGGGATGGCTTATCACAATGAGCAGTTCTTC	CASSLTGMAYHNEQFF	TRBV7-3	16	many	TRBJ2-1	-
TGCAGTGCCGCCGACCCGGGACTAGCGGGAGACGGGCCAGATACGCAGTATTTT	CSAADPGLAGDGPDTQYF	TRBV20-1	18	few	TRBJ2-3	TRBD2
TGTGCCAGCAGTTCATCCGATAGCGCCGAGAGGGCGTACTTC	CASSSSDSAERAYF	TRBV28	14	many	TRBJ2-7	-
TGTGCCAGCAGTTCCTGGGACGTCTCTGGGGCCAACGTCCTGACTTTC	CASSSWDVSGANVLTF	TRBV27	16	-	TRBJ2-6	-
TGTGCCACCAGTGATTTACGGGGGACAGGGGAGCAGTTCTTC	CATSDLRGTGEQFF	TRBV24-1	14	many	TRBJ2-1	TRBD1
TGCGCCAGCAGCCAGCGGACTAGACAGTCCCCCTACGAGCAGTACTTC	CASSQRTRQSPYEQYF	TRBV4-1	16	-	TRBJ2-7	TRBD2
TGTGCCAGCAGCTCCCGGGGAGGGAACTACAATGAGCAGTTCTTC	CASSSRGGNYNEQFF	TRBV11-2	15	many	TRBJ2-1	TRBD2